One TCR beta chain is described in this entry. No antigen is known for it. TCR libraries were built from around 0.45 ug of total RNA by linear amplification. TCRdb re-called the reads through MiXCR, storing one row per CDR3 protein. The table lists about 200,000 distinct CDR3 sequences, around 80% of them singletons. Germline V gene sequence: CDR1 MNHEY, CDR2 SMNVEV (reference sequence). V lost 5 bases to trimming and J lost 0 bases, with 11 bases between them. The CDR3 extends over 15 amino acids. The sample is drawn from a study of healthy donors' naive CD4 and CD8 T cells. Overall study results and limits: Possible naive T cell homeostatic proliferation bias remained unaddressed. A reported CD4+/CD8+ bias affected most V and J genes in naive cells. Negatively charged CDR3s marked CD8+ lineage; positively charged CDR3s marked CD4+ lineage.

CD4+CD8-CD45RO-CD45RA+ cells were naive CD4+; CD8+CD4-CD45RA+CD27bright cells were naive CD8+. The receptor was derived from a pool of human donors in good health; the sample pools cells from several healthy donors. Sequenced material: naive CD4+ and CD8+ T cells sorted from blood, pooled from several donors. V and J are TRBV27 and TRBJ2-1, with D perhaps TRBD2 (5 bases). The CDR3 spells CASSALEFSYNEQFF. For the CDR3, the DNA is TGTGCCAGCAGTGCACTAGAGTTCTCCTACAATGAGCAGTTCTTC.